This T cell receptor (beta chain) is from a study of blood T cell repertoires in COVID-19. This CDR3 comprises 14 residues. The table came from immunoSEQ multiplex PCR; TCRdb's copy has only in-frame clones and leaves some out. The sample contains about 210,000 clones, roughly 87% of which appear only once. A single count supports this clone. The clonotype comes from a man aged 18 to 30 with acute COVID-19. The specimen was PBMCs or T cells enriched from blood (not recorded which). This chain links TRBV21-1 with TRBJ2-7; TRBD1 is the table's D call and was not checked against the DNA. TRBV21-1 is annotated as a pseudogene. The CDR3 DNA reads as TGTGCCAGCAAAAGCAGGGGGCAAACCTACGAGCAGTACTTC. This codes for CASKSRGQTYEQYF.